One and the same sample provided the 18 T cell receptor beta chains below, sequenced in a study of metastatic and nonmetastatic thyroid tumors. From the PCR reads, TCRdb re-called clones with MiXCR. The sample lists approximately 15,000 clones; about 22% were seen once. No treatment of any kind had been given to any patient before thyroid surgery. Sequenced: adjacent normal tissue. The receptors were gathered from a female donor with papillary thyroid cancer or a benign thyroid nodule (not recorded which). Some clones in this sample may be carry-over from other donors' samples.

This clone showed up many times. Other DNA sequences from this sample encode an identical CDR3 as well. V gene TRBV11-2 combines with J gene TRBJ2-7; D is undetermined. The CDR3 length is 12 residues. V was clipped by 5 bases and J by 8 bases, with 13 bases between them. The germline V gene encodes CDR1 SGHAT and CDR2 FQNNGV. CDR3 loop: CASSLVGAQQYF. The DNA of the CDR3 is TGTGCCAGCAGCCTCGTCGGTGCCCAGCAGTACTTC.

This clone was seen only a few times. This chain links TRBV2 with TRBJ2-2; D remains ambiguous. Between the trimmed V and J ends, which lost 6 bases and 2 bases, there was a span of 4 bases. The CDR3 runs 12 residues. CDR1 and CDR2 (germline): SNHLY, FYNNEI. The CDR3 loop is CASSRNTGELFF. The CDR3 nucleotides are TGTGCCAGCAGCAGAAACACCGGGGAGCTGTTTTTT.

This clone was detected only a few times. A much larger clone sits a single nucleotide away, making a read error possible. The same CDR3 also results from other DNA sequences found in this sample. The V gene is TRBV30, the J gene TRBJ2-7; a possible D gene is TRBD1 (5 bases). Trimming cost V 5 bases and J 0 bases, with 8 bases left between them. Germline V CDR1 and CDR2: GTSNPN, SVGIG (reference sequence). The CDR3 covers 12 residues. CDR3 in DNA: TGTGCCTGGGGTGACAGCTCCTACGAGCAGTACTTC. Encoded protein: CAWGDSSYEQYF.

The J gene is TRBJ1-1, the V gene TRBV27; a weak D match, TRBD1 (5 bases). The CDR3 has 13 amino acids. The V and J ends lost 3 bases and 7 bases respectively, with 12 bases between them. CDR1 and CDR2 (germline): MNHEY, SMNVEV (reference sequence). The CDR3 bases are TGTGCCAGCAGTTTGGGGCGGAGCGGTGAAGCTTTCTTT. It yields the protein CASSLGRSGEAFF.

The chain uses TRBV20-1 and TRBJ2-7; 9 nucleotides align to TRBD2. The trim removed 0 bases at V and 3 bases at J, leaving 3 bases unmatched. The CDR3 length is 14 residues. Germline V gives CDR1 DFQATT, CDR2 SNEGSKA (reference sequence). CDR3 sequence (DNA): TGCAGTGCTAGAGACACACTAGCGGGCTACGAGCAGTACTTC. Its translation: CSARDTLAGYEQYF.

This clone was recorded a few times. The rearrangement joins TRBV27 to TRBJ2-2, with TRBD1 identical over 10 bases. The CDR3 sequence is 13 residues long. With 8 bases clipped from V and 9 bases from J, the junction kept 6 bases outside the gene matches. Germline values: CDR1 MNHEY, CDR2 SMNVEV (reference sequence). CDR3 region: CASGSDRGRELFF. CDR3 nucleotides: TGTGCCAGCGGTTCCGACAGGGGGCGGGAGCTGTTTTTT.

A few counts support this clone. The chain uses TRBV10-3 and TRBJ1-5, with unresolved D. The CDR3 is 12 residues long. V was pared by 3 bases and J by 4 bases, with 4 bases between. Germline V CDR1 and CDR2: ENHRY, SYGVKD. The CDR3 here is CAISDGNQPQHF. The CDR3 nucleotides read TGTGCCATCAGTGATGGGAATCAGCCCCAGCATTTT.

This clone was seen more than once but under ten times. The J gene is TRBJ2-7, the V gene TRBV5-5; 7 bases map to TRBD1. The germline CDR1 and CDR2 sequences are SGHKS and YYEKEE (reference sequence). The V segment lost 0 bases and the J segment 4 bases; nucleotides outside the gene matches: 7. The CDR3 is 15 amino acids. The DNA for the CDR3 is TGTGCCAGCAGCTTGGGACAGGGACCCCAATACGAGCAGTACTTC. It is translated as CASSLGQGPQYEQYF.

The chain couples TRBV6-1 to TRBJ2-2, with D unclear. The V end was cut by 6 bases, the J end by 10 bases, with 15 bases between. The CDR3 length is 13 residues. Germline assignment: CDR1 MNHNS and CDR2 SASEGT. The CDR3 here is CASSRTAGAELFF. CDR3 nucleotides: TGTGCCAGCAGCCGCACGGCCGGAGCGGAGCTGTTTTTT.

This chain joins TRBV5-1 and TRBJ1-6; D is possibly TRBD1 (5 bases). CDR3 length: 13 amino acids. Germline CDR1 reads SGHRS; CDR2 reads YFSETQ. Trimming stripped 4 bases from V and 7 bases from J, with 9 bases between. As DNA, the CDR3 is TGCGCCAGCAGCCCGACAGAGAATTCACCCCTCCACTTT. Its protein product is CASSPTENSPLHF.

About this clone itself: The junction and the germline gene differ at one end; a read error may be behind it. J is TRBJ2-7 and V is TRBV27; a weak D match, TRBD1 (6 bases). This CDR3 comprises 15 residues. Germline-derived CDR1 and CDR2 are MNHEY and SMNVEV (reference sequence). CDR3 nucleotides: TGTGCCAGCAAGAGGAGTGGGACATCACACCTCGAGCAGAACTTC. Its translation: CASKRSGTSHLEQNF.

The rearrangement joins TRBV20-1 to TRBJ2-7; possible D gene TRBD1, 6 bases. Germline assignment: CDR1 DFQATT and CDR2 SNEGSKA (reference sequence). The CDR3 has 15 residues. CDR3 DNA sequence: TGCAGCGCAAGGGACATAAGTGGGAACTCCTACGAGCAGTACTTC. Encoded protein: CSARDISGNSYEQYF.

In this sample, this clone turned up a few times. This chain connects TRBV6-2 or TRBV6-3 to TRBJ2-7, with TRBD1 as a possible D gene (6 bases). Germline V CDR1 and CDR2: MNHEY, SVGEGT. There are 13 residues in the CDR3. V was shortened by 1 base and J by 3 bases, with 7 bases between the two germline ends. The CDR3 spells CASSYYRDYEQYF. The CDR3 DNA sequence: TGTGCCAGCAGTTACTACAGGGACTACGAGCAGTACTTC.

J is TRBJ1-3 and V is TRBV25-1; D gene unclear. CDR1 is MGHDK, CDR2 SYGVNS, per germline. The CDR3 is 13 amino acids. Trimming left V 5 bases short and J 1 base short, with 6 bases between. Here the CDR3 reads CASSLASGNTIYF. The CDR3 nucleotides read TGTGCCAGCAGTTTAGCTTCTGGAAACACCATATATTTT.

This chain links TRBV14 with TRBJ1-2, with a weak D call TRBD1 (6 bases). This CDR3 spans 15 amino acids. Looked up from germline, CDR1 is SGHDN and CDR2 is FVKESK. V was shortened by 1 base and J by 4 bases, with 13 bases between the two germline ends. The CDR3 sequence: CASSQGIQGIYGYTF. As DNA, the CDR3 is TGTGCCAGCAGCCAAGGTATACAGGGTATCTATGGCTACACCTTC.

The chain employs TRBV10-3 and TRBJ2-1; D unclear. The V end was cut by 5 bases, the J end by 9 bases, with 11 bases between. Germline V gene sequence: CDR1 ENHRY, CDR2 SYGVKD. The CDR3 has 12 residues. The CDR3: CAISLSWGEQFF. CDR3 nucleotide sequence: TGTGCCATCAGTCTTTCGTGGGGTGAGCAGTTCTTC.

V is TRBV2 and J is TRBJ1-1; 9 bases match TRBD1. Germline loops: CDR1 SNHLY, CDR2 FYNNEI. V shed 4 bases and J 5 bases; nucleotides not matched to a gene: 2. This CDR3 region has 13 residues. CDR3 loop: CASSGQGGTEAFF. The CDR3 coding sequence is TGTGCCAGCAGTGGACAGGGGGGGACTGAAGCTTTCTTT.

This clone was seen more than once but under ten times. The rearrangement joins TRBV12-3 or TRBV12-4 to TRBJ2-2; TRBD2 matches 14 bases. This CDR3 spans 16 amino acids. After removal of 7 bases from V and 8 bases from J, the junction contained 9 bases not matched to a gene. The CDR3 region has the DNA TGTGCCAGCATCCTGGGACTAGCGGGAGAGGGAGGGGAGCTGTTTTTT. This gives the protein CASILGLAGEGGELFF.